This TCR beta chain stems from a study of glioma-infiltrating T cells after dendritic cell vaccination (dated by TCRdb to the mid-2010s). Broadly, across the study: A cohort of about 15 glioblastoma patients from Phase I and II dendritic cell vaccination trials was included, of whom 9 were newly diagnosed and 6 had recurrent disease. Patients received three intradermal dendritic cell vaccine injections at biweekly intervals in the arm below the axilla. Autologous tumor lysate-pulsed dendritic cell vaccination was administered to the patients between about 2002 and 2012. Survival after dendritic cell vaccination was correlated with TCR sequencing metrics, such as TIL content and the overlap between tumor and blood repertoires. The vaccine consisted of monocyte-derived dendritic cells cultured less than 9 days with IL-4 and GM-CSF, then pulsed overnight with autologous tumor lysate. In glioblastoma patients vaccinated with dendritic cells, deep sequencing of TCR beta CDR3 regions served to measure the amount of tumor-infiltrating lymphocytes and to compare repertoires between tumor and blood. What the research found in general, with its limitations: The three-group TCR overlap response model was characterized as speculative, and prospective validation of the model was stated to be required. After dendritic cell vaccination, a higher estimated pretreatment TIL content predicted longer time to progression and overall survival. No direct relationship between TCR clonality and survival was found, suggesting a diverse polyclonal response may matter. The cohort was small and heterogeneous, few patients had complete blood and tumor sets, and even fewer had initial-recurrent tumor pairs.

Taken with the paper, the label for time point translates to: after dendritic cell vaccination, including at tumor progression/relapse. To be selected, patients needed enough residual fresh-frozen tumor tissue and more than two years of available survival data. An isocitrate dehydrogenase mutation was not carried by any of the glioblastoma patients, although molecular status was otherwise variable. PBMC were collected before vaccination, two weeks after the third vaccination, and at tumor progression if tumor progression occurred. The Qiagen DNeasy Blood extraction Kit was used for extraction of genomic DNA. About this clone itself: Its antigen remains unidentified. No qualities accompany the bases; no much larger clone lies one base away.

CDR1 is given as GTSNPN and CDR2 as SVGIG, both from the germline V gene (reference sequence). The CDR3 numbers 15 residues from cysteine through phenylalanine. Only the CDR3 portion is preserved as DNA: 45 bases, with reading frame beginning at the first base. V is cut by 5 bases and J by 4 bases, and the space between the germline ends is 18 bases. Using the immunoSEQ assay, TCRB CDR3 regions were amplified from 2 micrograms of genomic DNA, or from all available DNA when less than that was on hand. The multiplex PCR relied on 60 forward primers for TCR V beta segments and 13 reverse primers for J beta segments. To estimate reads per starting template, synthetic control templates were spiked into each sample at limiting dilution. Reads of 87 bp were generated by sequencing on the Illumina HiSeq System. The published analysis was carried out like this. PCR and sequencing errors were removed by merging closely related sequences with a nearest neighbor algorithm. TCR overlap was defined as the percentage of unique tumor TCR beta sequences that were also present in the same patient's peripheral blood. TCRdb retrieved this table from immuneACCESS and kept in-frame rearrangements only. Not all clones are present; in checked studies, unresolved V genes account for under half, and no reason is known for the remainder. V and J calls and clone size are as listed in that table; D and trimming were resolved from the DNA. This sample gives roughly 100,000 clones in total; around 90% of them show up just once. The ten biggest clones cover approximately 2.7% of the sample.

The sequence was obtained from a human donor with glioblastoma. The V and J segments used are TRBV30 and TRBJ1-3; possibly the D gene is TRBD1, per 6 matching bases. The specimen was blood, collected after dendritic cell vaccination. CDR3 protein: CAWAVGGASGNTIYF. The DNA sequence reads TGTGCCTGGGCTGTTGGGGGGGCGTCCGGAAACACCATATATTTT.